This TCR beta chain came from a study of cytomegalovirus exposure and HLA in healthy donors. In the study overall: According to later analysis, the same platform produced the 120 validation and under 750 first-cohort repertoires.

Trimming shortened V by 8 bases and J by 4 bases, and 22 bases separated the two germline ends. CDR3 size: 16 residues. Looked up from germline, CDR1 is SNHLY and CDR2 is FYNNEI. Sequencing was performed with immunoSEQ multiplex PCR; in TCRdb, only in-frame clones are kept and a portion is missing. The table includes about 63,000 clones, approximately 88% detected once. The origin of this receptor is a woman under 30 in good health and CMV-seronegative. V gene TRBV2 combines with J gene TRBJ2-3; a weak D match, TRBD2 (6 bases). Specimen: PBMCs. The CDR3 loop reads CASAYPGGRRADTQYF. CDR3 coding DNA: TGTGCCAGCGCCTACCCCGGGGGTCGGAGGGCAGATACGCAGTATTTT. Based on the CDR3 plus reference TRBV2 and TRBJ2-3, the full variable domain is EPEVTQTPSHQVTQMGQEVILRCVPISNHLYFYWYRQILGQKVEFLVSFYNNEISEKSEIFDDQFSVERPDGSNFTLKIRSTKLEDSAMYFCASAYPGGRRADTQYFGPGTRLTVL.